Following are 31 T cell receptor beta chains from one sample sequenced in a study of cytomegalovirus exposure and HLA in healthy donors. The PCR was carried out with 60 Vbeta primers and 13 Jbeta primers. Libraries were prepared by immunoSEQ multiplex PCR; TCRdb keeps only in-frame clonotypes and omits some of them. The sample lists over 55,000 clones; 60% to 70% were seen once. The sample taken for sequencing was PBMCs. All receptors derive from a man aged 35 to 55 in good health and CMV-seropositive.

The chain carries TRBV5-4 and TRBJ2-2; TRBD2 matches 10 bases. CDR3 length equals 16 residues. Trimming cost V 1 base and J 1 base; bases outside gene matches: 1. The germline gives CDR1 SGHNT, CDR2 YYREEE (reference sequence). The CDR3 DNA sequence: TGTGCCAGCAGCTTGCGACTAGCGGGGAACACCGGGGAGCTGTTTTTT. Translation: CASSLRLAGNTGELFF.

The rearrangement links TRBV7-9 to TRBJ2-7; 8 bases match TRBD2. With V trimmed by 5 bases and J by 5 bases, 17 bases remained unmatched. The germline CDR1 and CDR2 sequences are SEHNR and FQNEAQ (reference sequence). This CDR3 is built from 17 residues. CDR3 sequence: CASSGAGGESRLHEQYF. The CDR3 coding sequence is TGTGCCAGCAGCGGGGCGGGGGGCGAGTCGCGCCTCCACGAGCAGTACTTC.

The CDR3 nucleotides are TGTGCCTTGACTCTAGAGTGGTTCAATGAGCAGTTCTTC. Translation: CALTLEWFNEQFF. The chain employs TRBV30 and TRBJ2-1; D remains ambiguous. From germline, CDR1 is GTSNPN and CDR2 SVGIG (reference sequence). The V gene lost 7 bases and the J gene lost 6 bases, with 16 bases spanning the gap. The CDR3 is made up of 13 amino acids.

The chain couples TRBV5-1 to TRBJ1-5; maybe TRBD1 (5 bases). This CDR3 region has 15 residues. Trimming took 5 bases from V and 2 from J, leaving 14 bases between them. Germline-derived CDR1 and CDR2 are SGHRS and YFSETQ. The CDR3 spells CASRPGLMGNQPQHF. The CDR3 bases are TGCGCCAGCAGACCGGGACTGATGGGCAATCAGCCCCAGCATTTT.

The chain has TRBV15 and TRBJ2-1, with TRBD1 as a possible D gene (6 bases). The V end was cut by 5 bases, the J end by 9 bases, with 14 bases between. CDR3 length: 13 residues. CDR1 LNHNV and CDR2 YYDKDF come from the germline V gene (reference sequence). CDR3 DNA sequence: TGTGCCACCAGCGTCGATCGAGGGGGTGAGCAGTTCTTC. It yields the protein CATSVDRGGEQFF.

The chain couples TRBV4-1 to TRBJ1-4; 8 nucleotides agree with TRBD1. Germline CDR1 is MGHRA and CDR2 is YSYEKL. The V segment lost 3 bases and the J segment 8 bases; nucleotides outside the gene matches: 8. CDR3 length: 15 amino acids. CDR3 protein: CASSQTGTGKEKLFF. In DNA form, the CDR3 reads TGCGCCAGCAGCCAGACCGGGACAGGTAAAGAAAAACTGTTTTTT.

This clone was found once. This chain connects TRBV6-5 to TRBJ2-1; 7 bases fit TRBD2. With V trimmed by 11 bases and J by 7 bases, 8 bases remained unmatched. This CDR3 has 12 residues. Germline CDR1 MNHEY, CDR2 SVGAGI. DNA of the CDR3: TGTGCCTCGCGGGGAGGGTGGAATGAGCAGTTCTTC. It is translated as CASRGGWNEQFF.

This chain connects TRBV7-2 to TRBJ1-2; D is perhaps TRBD1 (6 bases). Trimming stripped 7 bases from V and 8 bases from J, with 14 bases between. The CDR3 is 12 residues long. The germline CDR1 and CDR2 sequences are SGHTA and FQGNSA. The CDR3 bases are TGTGCCAGCACCACAGGGTTTTTGGGCTACACCTTC. It is translated as CASTTGFLGYTF.

The chain carries TRBV27 and TRBJ1-2; perhaps TRBD1 as D (6 bases). CDR3 length: 17 amino acids. The germline V and J ends were trimmed by 4 bases and 3 bases, with 21 bases remaining between them. Germline V gene sequence: CDR1 MNHEY, CDR2 SMNVEV (reference sequence). The chain's CDR3 is CASSSRVEGGRDYGYTF. CDR3 nucleotides: TGTGCCAGCAGTTCCCGAGTGGAGGGGGGGCGCGACTATGGCTACACCTTC.

The V call is TRBV5-1, the J call TRBJ1-1; D may be TRBD1 (6 bases). V lost 3 bases, J lost 1 base, and 10 bases lay in between. The CDR3 loop spans 14 amino acids. CDR1 SGHRS and CDR2 YFSETQ come from the germline V gene. CDR3 amino acids: CASSSTGWNTEAFF. CDR3 coding DNA: TGCGCCAGCAGCTCGACAGGCTGGAACACTGAAGCTTTCTTT.

There are a few counts of this clone. The chain uses TRBV14 and TRBJ2-5; 7 bases fit TRBD2. Losses at the gene ends were 0 bases for V and 5 bases for J; bases not matched to a gene: 6. Germline V gives CDR1 SGHDN, CDR2 FVKESK. The CDR3 sequence is 15 residues long. The CDR3 reads CASSQDRLGGETQYF. The CDR3 DNA sequence: TGTGCCAGCAGCCAAGATCGTCTGGGAGGGGAGACCCAGTACTTC.

This clone was seen a few times. The chain has TRBV29-1 and TRBJ2-7, with TRBD2 as a possible D gene (6 bases). From germline, CDR1 is SQVTM and CDR2 ANQGSEA. There are 15 residues in the CDR3. V gave up 3 bases and J gave up 4 bases, with 19 bases separating them. CDR3 sequence: CSVDSPEGRRYEQYF. CDR3 nucleotides: TGCAGCGTTGATTCTCCGGAGGGGCGGAGGTACGAGCAGTACTTC.

The chain recombines TRBV4-3 with TRBJ1-2; possibly TRBD1 for D (5 bases). The CDR3 has 14 residues. Trimming cost V 1 base and J 4 bases, with 10 bases left between them. The germline V gene encodes CDR1 LGHNA and CDR2 YSLEER. The CDR3 reads CASSQGQGSYGYTF. Written as DNA, the CDR3 is TGCGCCAGCAGCCAAGGTCAGGGATCCTATGGCTACACCTTC.

The V and J genes are TRBV2 and TRBJ2-5; D not resolved. V was trimmed by 1 base and J by 2 bases, leaving 8 bases between them. Germline loops: CDR1 SNHLY, CDR2 FYNNEI. The CDR3 spans 14 residues. In nucleotides, the CDR3 is TGTGCCAGCAGTGAAGGGTCAGTTCAAGAGACCCAGTACTTC. Translation gives CASSEGSVQETQYF.

This clone has just one count. This chain uses TRBV27 with TRBJ2-1; 10 bases fit TRBD2. The V segment lost 10 bases and the J segment 4 bases; nucleotides outside the gene matches: 4. Germline CDR1 MNHEY, CDR2 SMNVEV (reference sequence). There are 13 residues in the CDR3. This CDR3 reads CATRTSGYNEQFF. The DNA for the CDR3 is TGTGCCACCCGGACTAGCGGATACAATGAGCAGTTCTTC.

The chain employs TRBV18 and TRBJ1-1; 10 nucleotides agree with TRBD1. Germline V gene lookup returns CDR1 KGHSH and CDR2 LQKENI. V lost 3 bases and J lost 3; bases outside the gene matches: 1. This CDR3 has 14 amino acids. CDR3 region: CASSPTGGDTEAFF. CDR3 DNA sequence: TGTGCCAGCTCACCGACAGGGGGCGACACTGAAGCTTTCTTT.

The V and J genes are TRBV7-9 and TRBJ2-5, with a tentative D call TRBD1 (5 bases). Germline CDR1 and CDR2: SEHNR and FQNEAQ (reference sequence). V lost 0 bases and J 3 bases, leaving 11 bases between the germline ends. The CDR3 totals 15 residues. Written as DNA, the CDR3 is TGTGCCAGCAGCTTAGCGCGGCAGGACAAAGAGACCCAGTACTTC. It translates to CASSLARQDKETQYF. The full variable domain, with the rest looked up from reference TRBV7-9 and TRBJ2-5, is DTGVSQNPRHKITKRGQNVTFRCDPISEHNRLYWYRQTLGQGPEFLTYFQNEAQLEKSRLLSDRFSAERPKGSFSTLEIQRTEQGDSAMYLCASSLARQDKETQYFGPGTRLLVL.

The rearrangement joins TRBV7-2 to TRBJ2-3; D gene ambiguous. Germline values: CDR1 SGHTA, CDR2 FQGNSA. CDR3 length equals 12 residues. Trimming removed 3 bases from V and 4 bases from J, with 5 bases in between. CDR3 in amino acids: CASSFSADTQYF. CDR3 nucleotide sequence: TGTGCCAGCAGCTTCAGCGCAGATACGCAGTATTTT.

The chain uses TRBV10-3 and TRBJ2-7; 12 bases match TRBD1. The junction had 10 bases not matched to a gene; V was cut back by 6 bases and J by 1 base. Germline assignment: CDR1 ENHRY and CDR2 SYGVKD. This CDR3 is built from 17 residues. Written as DNA, the CDR3 is TGTGCCATCAGCACCGGGACAGGGGGCATCAGATCCTACGAGCAGTACTTC. It codes for CAISTGTGGIRSYEQYF.

The chain uses TRBV7-3 and TRBJ1-5; D gene uncertain. The CDR3 has 14 amino acids. V shed 9 bases and J shed 3 bases, with 15 bases lying between them. Looked up from germline, CDR1 is SGHTA and CDR2 is FQGTGA. The CDR3 DNA follows: TGTGCCAGACCAAAACAGCATTTCAATCAGCCCCAGCATTTT. Translating it yields CARPKQHFNQPQHF.

The V gene is TRBV9, the J gene TRBJ2-2; the D gene is possibly TRBD1 (5 bases). CDR1 is SGDLS, CDR2 YYNGEE, per germline. The V and J ends lost 4 bases and 5 bases respectively, with 15 bases between them. This CDR3 comprises 15 residues. The CDR3 protein is CASSPYWTLTGELFF. For the CDR3, the DNA is TGTGCCAGCAGCCCATATTGGACATTAACCGGGGAGCTGTTTTTT.

This chain links TRBV5-1 with TRBJ2-5; tentative D call: TRBD2 (5 bases). This CDR3 is built from 15 residues. Per the germline V gene, CDR1 is SGHRS and CDR2 is YFSETQ. Trimming pared 0 bases from V and 2 bases from J, leaving 11 bases between. This CDR3 is CASSLVSGGQETQYF. DNA for the CDR3: TGCGCCAGCAGCTTGGTATCCGGCGGGCAAGAGACCCAGTACTTC.

V gene TRBV27 combines with J gene TRBJ2-7; 13 nucleotides align to TRBD2. The CDR3 loop spans 15 amino acids. Germline CDR1 reads MNHEY; CDR2 reads SMNVEV (reference sequence). V lost 4 bases to trimming and J lost 4 bases; unmatched junction nucleotides: 4. The CDR3 reads CASSWGLAGKYEQYF. The CDR3 nucleotides read TGTGCCAGCAGTTGGGGACTAGCGGGAAAGTACGAGCAGTACTTC.

Concerning this clone itself: This sequence may be a read error, since a much larger clone differs from it by one base. This chain links TRBV11-2 with TRBJ1-6, with D maybe TRBD1 (6 bases). The germline gives CDR1 SGHAT, CDR2 FQNNGV. V was shortened by 5 bases and J by 8 bases, with 10 bases between the two germline ends. This CDR3 comprises 13 residues. The CDR3 is CASSPYRDSPLHF. The DNA for the CDR3 is TGTGCCAGCAGCCCCTACAGGGATTCACCCCTCCACTTT.

V gene TRBV7-9 combines with J gene TRBJ2-1; tentatively, D is TRBD2 (7 bases). From germline, CDR1 is SEHNR and CDR2 FQNEAQ (reference sequence). Between the trimmed V and J ends, which lost 3 bases and 7 bases, there was a span of 13 bases. The CDR3 sequence is 14 residues long. CDR3 in amino acids: CASSLGGAWNEQFF. DNA of the CDR3: TGTGCCAGCAGCTTGGGGGGGGCTTGGAATGAGCAGTTCTTC.

The gene calls are TRBV5-1 and TRBJ2-2; D remains unclear. Per the germline V gene, CDR1 is SGHRS and CDR2 is YFSETQ. CDR3 length equals 15 residues. Trimming removed 0 bases at V and 3 bases at J, with 9 bases between. The CDR3 nucleotides are TGCGCCAGCAGCTTGGAACAAACCGACACCGGGGAGCTGTTTTTT. Translating gives CASSLEQTDTGELFF. Based on the CDR3 plus reference TRBV5-1 and TRBJ2-2, the full variable domain is KAGVTQTPRYLIKTRGQQVTLSCSPISGHRSVSWYQQTPGQGLQFLFEYFSETQRNKGNFPGRFSGRQFSNSRSEMNVSTLELGDSALYLCASSLEQTDTGELFFGEGSRLTVL.

The V call is TRBV18, the J call TRBJ1-4; D gene uncertain. V lost 2 bases to trimming and J lost 4 bases, with 8 bases between them. The CDR3 length is 14 residues. Germline CDR1 reads KGHSH; CDR2 reads LQKENI. The chain's CDR3 is CASSPSRSNEKLFF. The CDR3, as DNA: TGTGCCAGCTCACCAAGCCGGAGTAATGAAAAACTGTTTTTT.

The V gene is TRBV13, the J gene TRBJ2-1, with 7 bases lining up with TRBD1. This CDR3 region has 16 residues. The J segment lost 4 bases and the V segment lost 3 bases, leaving 9 bases of the junction unmatched. CDR1 and CDR2 (germline): PRHDT, FYEKMQ (reference sequence). CDR3 nucleotides: TGTGCCAGCAGCTTCCGTCAGCCGGGACAGTACAATGAGCAGTTCTTC. It is translated as CASSFRQPGQYNEQFF.

This chain uses TRBV6-6 with TRBJ1-6, with D possibly TRBD1 on 5 matching bases. V was shortened by 7 bases and J by 1 base, with 14 bases between the two germline ends. The CDR3 loop spans 16 amino acids. The germline V gene has CDR1 MNHNY and CDR2 SVGAGI (reference sequence). CDR3 DNA: TGTGCCAGCACCCGGGGGACTGCGTCCTATAATTCACCCCTCCACTTT. It codes for CASTRGTASYNSPLHF.

The gene calls are TRBV29-1 and TRBJ1-4, with no clear D. The CDR3 covers 14 residues. Germline V gene sequence: CDR1 SQVTM, CDR2 ANQGSEA. V dropped 7 bases and J dropped 2 bases, with 14 bases sitting between them. The chain's CDR3 is CSARKHATNEKLFF. The CDR3, as DNA: TGCAGCGCGAGGAAACACGCCACTAATGAAAAACTGTTTTTT.

The CDR3 sequence: CASSLQEPSEAFF. The DNA of the CDR3 is TGTGCCAGCAGCTTACAGGAGCCTAGTGAAGCTTTCTTT. V usage is TRBV5-4 and J usage is TRBJ1-1; TRBD1 is a possible D gene (5 bases). This CDR3 spans 13 amino acids. Germline V gene lookup returns CDR1 SGHNT and CDR2 YYREEE (reference sequence). V was pared by 2 bases and J by 7 bases, with 12 bases between.